This T cell receptor (beta chain) was sequenced during a study of blood T cell repertoires in COVID-19. For the study at large: Nucleic acid was either cDNA or gDNA, and it came from T cells, B-cell-depleted T cells, or PBMCs.

Produced via immunoSEQ multiplex PCR; TCRdb's table is partial and in-frame only. The table lists 200,000 to 300,000 clones, approximately 83% of them singletons. This clone came up a few times. Each exposed participant met a COVID-19 case in the 2 weeks preceding study entry. The receptor comes from a woman aged 40-49 years who had been exposed to COVID-19. Sample: PBMCs or T cells enriched from blood (not recorded which).

This CDR3 is CASSLAGLSGYTF. For the CDR3, the DNA is TGTGCCAGCAGCTTGGCGGGGTTAAGCGGCTACACCTTC. The chain uses TRBV5-6 and TRBJ1-2; D is uncertain. Looked up from germline, CDR1 is SGHDT and CDR2 is YYEEEE. This CDR3 region has 13 residues. Trimming left V 0 bases short and J 8 bases short, with 11 bases between.